This T cell receptor beta chain was retrieved from a study of regulatory T cells in long-lasting Graves disease. Time point described: newly diagnosed GD, antithyroid drugs for less than 3 months. The TCR library used RNA extracted from PBMCs. In this sample, this clonotype turned up once. Its antigen remains unidentified. General observations from the study: The study found lower TCR diversity in persistent Graves' patients than in newly diagnosed ones.

The CDR3 covers 15 residues. In germline, CDR1 is LNHNV, CDR2 YYDKDF (reference sequence). Trimming shortened V by 1 base and J by 10 bases, and 17 bases separated the two germline ends. TCR beta libraries were built with iRepertoire HTBI primers and Arm-PCR of CDR3 regions. TCRdb re-analysed the multiplex PCR reads in MiXCR, keeping a single row per CDR3 protein. This sample has roughly 400,000 distinct CDR3 sequences; 15% occur once, and the top ten carry about 7.6%. This same sample was also part of a study on T cells in Graves' hyperthyroidism and ophthalmopathy. That paper states: Recently diagnosed hyperthyroidism of less than 2 months' duration affected patients aged 18 to 65.

The sample consisted of peripheral blood mononuclear cells (PBMCs), taken at new diagnosis, from a patient treated with antithyroid drugs. This chain connects TRBV15 to TRBJ2-1; D assignment may be TRBD1 or TRBD2 (5 bases each). The sequence was collected from a woman aged 40 to 50 with Graves disease. The CDR3 bases are TGTGCCACCAGCAGAGGGGACGGGGTAGGCGAAGAGCAGTTCTTC. This sequence encodes CATSRGDGVGEEQFF.